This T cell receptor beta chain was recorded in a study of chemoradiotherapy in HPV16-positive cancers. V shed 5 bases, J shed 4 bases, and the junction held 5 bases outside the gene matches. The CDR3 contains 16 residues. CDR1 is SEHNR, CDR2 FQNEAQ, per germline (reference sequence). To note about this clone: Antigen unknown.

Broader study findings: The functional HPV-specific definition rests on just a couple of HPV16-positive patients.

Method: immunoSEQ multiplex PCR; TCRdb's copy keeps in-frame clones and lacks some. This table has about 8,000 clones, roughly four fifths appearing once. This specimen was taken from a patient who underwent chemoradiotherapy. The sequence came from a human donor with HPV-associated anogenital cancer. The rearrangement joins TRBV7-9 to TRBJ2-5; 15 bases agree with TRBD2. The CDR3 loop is CASSLGLAGGPETQYF. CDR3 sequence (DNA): TGTGCCAGCAGCCTTGGACTAGCGGGAGGGCCAGAGACCCAGTACTTC.